These 28 T cell receptor beta chains originate from one sample sequenced in a study of T cell responses to AZD1222 COVID-19 vaccine. Here immunoSEQ multiplex PCR was the method, and the copy in TCRdb shows in-frame clones only, minus some. The table records some 150,000 clones, around 89% of them present only once. Sequenced material: peripheral blood, taken on day 0 of AZD1222 vaccination. These receptors were obtained from an adult in good health.

This chain connects TRBV7-3 to TRBJ1-1, with a tentative D call TRBD1 (5 bases). The V end lost 3 bases, the J end lost 1 base, and 12 bases lay between the germline ends. Germline CDR1 SGHTA, CDR2 FQGTGA. This CDR3 comprises 15 residues. In DNA, the CDR3 is TGTGCCAGCAGCTTGGGACCGGGCACGAACACTGAAGCTTTCTTT. Its translation is CASSLGPGTNTEAFF.

In this sample, this clone turned up a few times. The V call is TRBV27, the J call TRBJ1-1; D may be TRBD1 (6 bases). The V end was cut by 3 bases, the J end by 4 bases, with 15 bases between. In germline, CDR1 is MNHEY, CDR2 SMNVEV (reference sequence). This CDR3 spans 15 amino acids. CDR3 in DNA: TGTGCCAGCAGTTTTATTGGTAGGGGGATCACTGAAGCTTTCTTT. Residues: CASSFIGRGITEAFF.

V is TRBV7-6 and J is TRBJ1-2, with 9 bases lining up with TRBD1. The CDR3 covers 13 residues. Germline CDR1 reads SGHVS; CDR2 reads FNYEAQ. Losses at the gene ends were 1 base for V and 6 bases for J; bases not matched to a gene: 0. CDR3 coding DNA: TGTGCCAGCAGCTTAGGACAGGGGGATGGCTACACCTTC. Translating it yields CASSLGQGDGYTF.

This clone occurred once. The chain carries TRBV14 and TRBJ1-3; 7 nucleotides agree with TRBD1. Germline V gene data show CDR1 as SGHDN and CDR2 as FVKESK. The length of the CDR3 is 16 residues. Trimming at V came to 4 bases and at J to 3 bases, leaving 9 bases not matched to a gene. CDR3 protein: CASSPRQGLIGNTIYF. The CDR3 region has the DNA TGTGCCAGCAGCCCCCGACAGGGTTTAATTGGAAACACCATATATTTT.

The genes are TRBV20-1 and TRBJ2-5, with D possibly being TRBD2 (5 bases). The CDR3 spans 15 residues. The ends were cut back, 4 bases at V and 0 bases at J, with 15 bases in the middle. CDR1 and CDR2 from the germline V gene are DFQATT and SNEGSKA (reference sequence). CDR3 DNA: TGCAGTGCTAATGAATTCGGGGTGTACCAAGAGACCCAGTACTTC. It translates to CSANEFGVYQETQYF.

The genes are TRBV6-5 and TRBJ2-7; no reliable D call. V was shortened by 0 bases and J by 4 bases, with 7 bases between the two germline ends. Germline CDR1 reads MNHEY; CDR2 reads SVGAGI. There are 13 residues in the CDR3. DNA of the CDR3: TGTGCCAGCAGTTACTCCGATTCATACGAGCAGTACTTC. This sequence encodes CASSYSDSYEQYF.

The V and J genes are TRBV7-3 and TRBJ2-3, with 9 bases identical to TRBD2. The germline V gene has CDR1 SGHTA and CDR2 FQGTGA. V was pared by 0 bases and J by 1 base, with 8 bases of the junction left unmatched. The CDR3 spans 18 residues. The CDR3 DNA sequence: TGTGCCAGCAGCTTAACGACGCAGCGGGAGGTGGGCACAGATACGCAGTATTTT. Translating gives CASSLTTQREVGTDTQYF.

This sequence joins TRBV5-4 and TRBJ1-4, with TRBD1 as a possible D gene (6 bases). Germline V lookup: CDR1 SGHNT, CDR2 YYREEE (reference sequence). The ends were cut back, 1 base at V and 7 bases at J, with 14 bases in the middle. The CDR3 loop spans 15 amino acids. As DNA, the CDR3 is TGTGCCAGCAGCTTGCCGGGGGGCAATAGTGAAAAACTGTTTTTT. This translates into CASSLPGGNSEKLFF.

V is TRBV19 and J is TRBJ1-2; 9 positions agree with TRBD1. V gave up 7 bases and J gave up 6 bases; unmatched junction bases: 6. Germline CDR1 and CDR2: LNHDA and SQIVND (reference sequence). The CDR3 is made up of 13 amino acids. CDR3 protein: CASNRDRVDGYTF. The CDR3 nucleotides are TGTGCCAGTAACCGGGACAGGGTGGATGGCTACACCTTC.

V gene TRBV7-8 combines with J gene TRBJ2-7; D is perhaps TRBD2 (6 bases). The germline V and J ends were trimmed by 1 base and 3 bases, with 13 bases remaining between them. This CDR3 comprises 15 residues. Germline V gene lookup returns CDR1 SGHVS and CDR2 FQNEAQ. In DNA form, the CDR3 reads TGTGCCAGCAGCTTAGGAGGTAGCGGAGGCTACGAGCAGTACTTC. Encoded protein: CASSLGGSGGYEQYF.

The CDR3 coding sequence is TGTGCCAGCAGTAAGGGTAGCAATCAGCCCCAGCATTTT. This codes for CASSKGSNQPQHF. This chain uses TRBV6-5 with TRBJ1-5; D remains ambiguous. CDR1 is MNHEY and CDR2 is SVGAGI in the germline V gene. This CDR3 contains 13 residues. Trimming took off 5 bases at V and 0 bases at J, with 5 bases between the two ends.

This clone was detected only a few times. The chain joins TRBV6-4 to TRBJ2-2; TRBD1 matches at 7 bases. Germline-derived CDR1 and CDR2 are MRHNA and SNTAGT. This CDR3 contains 15 residues. V shed 0 bases, J shed 5 bases, and the junction held 3 bases outside the gene matches. CDR3: CASSDSTQGTGELFF. The CDR3 DNA follows: TGTGCCAGCAGTGACTCGACACAGGGGACCGGGGAGCTGTTTTTT.

The chain employs TRBV15 and TRBJ1-1; 9 positions agree with TRBD1. Germline CDR1 LNHNV, CDR2 YYDKDF (reference sequence). V dropped 0 bases and J dropped 4; count of bases not matched to a gene: 18. The CDR3 has 20 residues. CDR3 in DNA: TGTGCCACCAGCAGAGATTGGGGACAGGGCCCGTACATTTTGGTCACTGAAGCTTTCTTT. Protein sequence: CATSRDWGQGPYILVTEAFF.

V and J are TRBV7-8 and TRBJ1-3; D gene unclear. The CDR3 totals 15 residues. The germline CDR1 and CDR2 sequences are SGHVS and FQNEAQ. V was shortened by 7 bases and J by 0 bases, with 13 bases between the two germline ends. The CDR3 sequence is CASTTGSSSGNTIYF. The CDR3 DNA sequence: TGTGCCAGCACGACCGGGTCGAGCTCTGGAAACACCATATATTTT.

The chain combines TRBV6-5 with TRBJ1-5; D unresolved. V was pared by 4 bases and J by 3 bases, with 10 bases between. The germline gives CDR1 MNHEY, CDR2 SVGAGI. This CDR3 spans 14 amino acids. The CDR3 bases are TGTGCCAGCAGTTTCAACAGAGACAATCAGCCCCAGCATTTT. It translates to CASSFNRDNQPQHF.

The J gene is TRBJ2-1, the V gene TRBV11-1; the match to TRBD1 covers 7 bases. The germline CDR1 and CDR2 sequences are SGHAT and FQDESV (reference sequence). The V and J ends lost 5 bases and 8 bases, in that order; junction bases with no gene match: 12. The CDR3 has 15 amino acids. Here the CDR3 reads CASSLTGEVSDEQFF. The CDR3 nucleotides are TGTGCCAGCAGCCTAACAGGGGAAGTGTCTGATGAGCAGTTCTTC.

The rearrangement links TRBV11-2 to TRBJ1-2, with D possibly matching TRBD1 (5 bases). Germline V gene lookup returns CDR1 SGHAT and CDR2 FQNNGV. This CDR3 has 14 residues. Trimming cost V 5 bases and J 2 bases, with 12 bases left between them. In DNA, the CDR3 is TGTGCCAGCAGCCTCTCGCAGGGAAACTATGGCTACACCTTC. Translating it yields CASSLSQGNYGYTF. Variable domain in full (rest from reference TRBV11-2 and TRBJ1-2): EAGVAQSPRYKIIEKRQSVAFWCNPISGHATLYWYQQILGQGPKLLIQFQNNGVVDDSQLPKDRFSAERLKGVDSTLKIQPAKLEDSAVYLCASSLSQGNYGYTFGSGTRLTVV.

The rearrangement uses TRBV27 and TRBJ2-7, with D possibly TRBD1 on 5 matching bases. The CDR3 spans 13 residues. Germline assignment: CDR1 MNHEY and CDR2 SMNVEV (reference sequence). V was shortened by 5 bases and J by 5 bases, with 13 bases between the two germline ends. The CDR3 DNA reads TGTGCCAGCAGTGCAAATCTCAGGGACGAGCAGTACTTC. This encodes CASSANLRDEQYF.

Details on this clone: Distinct nucleotide sequences in the sample also encode this CDR3. V and J are TRBV9 and TRBJ2-2, with D possibly being TRBD2 (6 bases). The germline V and J ends were trimmed by 0 bases and 6 bases, with 6 bases remaining between them. Germline values: CDR1 SGDLS, CDR2 YYNGEE. This CDR3 is built from 13 residues. CDR3 bases: TGTGCCAGCAGCGTAGGCGGGGCCGGGGAGCTGTTTTTT. Protein: CASSVGGAGELFF.

The V and J genes are TRBV6-5 and TRBJ2-7; D unresolved. Germline V gene data show CDR1 as MNHEY and CDR2 as SVGAGI. Trimming removed 2 bases from V and 0 bases from J, with 11 bases in between. The CDR3 extends over 15 amino acids. CDR3 DNA: TGTGCCAGCAGTTACGCAAGGGCCCCCTCCTACGAGCAGTACTTC. This translates into CASSYARAPSYEQYF.

The chain uses TRBV20-1 and TRBJ1-2; D gene uncertain. CDR1 and CDR2 from the germline V gene are DFQATT and SNEGSKA (reference sequence). The CDR3 length is 11 residues. Trimming cost V 3 bases and J 8 bases, with 10 bases left between them. The CDR3 protein is CSASSIIGYTF. CDR3 DNA: TGCAGTGCTAGCTCCATTATCGGCTACACCTTC.

The chain employs TRBV5-1 and TRBJ1-2, with D tentatively TRBD1 (6 bases). Per the germline V gene, CDR1 is SGHRS and CDR2 is YFSETQ. The CDR3 runs 15 residues. Between the trimmed V and J ends, which lost 4 bases and 0 bases, there was a span of 13 bases. The CDR3 sequence is CASSRGTPANYGYTF. Here the CDR3 DNA reads TGCGCCAGCAGCCGGGGGACACCCGCTAACTATGGCTACACCTTC.

V usage is TRBV3-1 (or the pseudogene TRBV3-2) and J usage is TRBJ1-2, with D unresolved. CDR3 length equals 16 residues. V was pared by 3 bases and J by 1 base, with 15 bases between. From germline, CDR1 is LGHDT and CDR2 YNNKEL (reference sequence). The CDR3 loop reads CASSHYSPGYNYGYTF. CDR3 nucleotides: TGTGCCAGCAGCCATTACTCTCCCGGTTATAACTATGGCTACACCTTC.

This sequence joins TRBV27 and TRBJ1-4; no firm D call. V was trimmed by 7 bases and J by 5 bases, leaving 11 bases between them. The CDR3 spans 13 residues. Germline V CDR1 and CDR2: MNHEY, SMNVEV (reference sequence). The CDR3 DNA reads as TGTGCCAGCATGAGACGGGAGAATGAAAAACTGTTTTTT. This sequence encodes CASMRRENEKLFF.

The chain has TRBV11-2 and TRBJ2-3, with D possibly being TRBD1 or TRBD2 (5 bases each). Germline assignment: CDR1 SGHAT and CDR2 FQNNGV. The V end lost 1 base, the J end lost 1 base, and 6 bases lay between the germline ends. The CDR3 sequence is 14 residues long. The CDR3 DNA reads as TGTGCCAGCAGCTTAGTGGGGGGCACAGATACGCAGTATTTT. It codes for CASSLVGGTDTQYF.

The chain employs TRBV5-5 and TRBJ2-3, with D possibly matching TRBD2 (6 bases). V lost 2 bases and J 0 bases, leaving 10 bases between the germline ends. The CDR3 totals 15 residues. The germline CDR1 and CDR2 sequences are SGHKS and YYEKEE (reference sequence). CDR3 region: CASSFSGGSTDTQYF. In DNA form, the CDR3 reads TGTGCCAGCAGCTTTAGCGGAGGTAGCACAGATACGCAGTATTTT.

This clone was counted only a few times. V gene TRBV7-8 combines with J gene TRBJ2-5; no firm D call. The CDR3 is 12 amino acids. CDR1 is SGHVS, CDR2 FQNEAQ, per germline. V was cut by 5 bases and J by 4 bases, with 8 bases left in between. CDR3 in amino acids: CASSHDGETQYF. CDR3 nucleotides: TGTGCCAGCAGCCACGATGGAGAGACCCAGTACTTC. Combining the CDR3 with reference TRBV7-8 and TRBJ2-5 gives the whole variable domain GAGVSQSPRYKVAKRGQDVALRCDPISGHVSLFWYQQALGQGPEFLTYFQNEAQLDKSGLPSDRFFAERPEGSVSTLKIQRTQQEDSAVYLCASSHDGETQYFGPGTRLLVL.

V and J are TRBV19 and TRBJ2-7, with TRBD1 matching over 10 bases. Germline CDR1 reads LNHDA; CDR2 reads SQIVND (reference sequence). The V gene end was trimmed by 5 bases and the J gene end by 2 bases; junction bases not matched to a gene: 9. CDR3 length: 16 residues. The CDR3 DNA sequence: TGTGCCAGTAGTCCAACACCCGGGACAGGGGCCTACGAGCAGTACTTC. It translates to CASSPTPGTGAYEQYF.